This T cell receptor beta chain was recovered during a study of CD8+CD57+ T cells in acquired aplastic anemia. Study at large: DNA per sorted CD4+ or CD8+ sample ranged about 0.2 to 30 ug, averaging about 3.4 ug.

Turning to this clonotype: Its antigen remains unknown.

Findings of the study overall: The same twenty-nine CD8+ CDR3 sequences occurred in patients and in controls. Patients and healthy controls showed no significant CD8+ Simpson's diversity difference.

In patients chosen for sequencing, flow cytometry had shown CD8+CD57+ cell expansion. Trimming removed 0 bases from V and 4 bases from J; junction bases left unmatched: 7. Germline-derived CDR1 and CDR2 are ENHRY and SYGVKD. The CDR3 is 17 amino acids. Researchers used genomic DNA as the template to profile TCR beta VDJ and CDR3. TCRdb used MiXCR to reprocess the reads, holding one entry per CDR3 protein. The sample yields about 190,000 distinct CDR3 sequences, 48% seen once. Material for sequencing was sorted CD4+, CD8+, or CD8+CD57+ T cells (not recorded which) from PBMCs. This sequence was found in a human donor with aplastic anemia. J is TRBJ2-2 and V is TRBV10-3; TRBD2 aligns across 8 bases. The CDR3 region is CAISESAGGRGTGELFF. The DNA for the CDR3 is TGTGCCATCAGTGAGTCGGCGGGGGGTCGCGGCACCGGGGAGCTGTTTTTT.